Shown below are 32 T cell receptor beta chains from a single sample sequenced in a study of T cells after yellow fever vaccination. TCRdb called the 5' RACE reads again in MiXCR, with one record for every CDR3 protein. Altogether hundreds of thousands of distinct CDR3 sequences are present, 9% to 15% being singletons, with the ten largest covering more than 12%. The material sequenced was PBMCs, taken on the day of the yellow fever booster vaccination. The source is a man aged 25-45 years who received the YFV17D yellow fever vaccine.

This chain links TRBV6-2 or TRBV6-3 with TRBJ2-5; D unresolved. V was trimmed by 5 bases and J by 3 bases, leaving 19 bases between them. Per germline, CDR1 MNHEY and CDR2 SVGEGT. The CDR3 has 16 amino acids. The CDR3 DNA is TGTGCCAGCAGTATCCGGGCCTCCGGCCCTAAAGAGACCCAGTACTTC. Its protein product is CASSIRASGPKETQYF.

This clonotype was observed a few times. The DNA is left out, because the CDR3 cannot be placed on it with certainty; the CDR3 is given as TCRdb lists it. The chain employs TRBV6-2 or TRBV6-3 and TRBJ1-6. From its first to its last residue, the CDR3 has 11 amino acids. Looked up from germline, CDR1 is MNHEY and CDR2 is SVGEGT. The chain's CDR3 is CASSTSRPLHF.

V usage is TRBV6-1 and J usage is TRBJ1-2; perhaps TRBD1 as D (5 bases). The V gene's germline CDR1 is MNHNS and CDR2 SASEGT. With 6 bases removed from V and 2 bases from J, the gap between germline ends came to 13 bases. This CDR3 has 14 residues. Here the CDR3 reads CASRHGAGNYGYTF. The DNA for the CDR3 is TGTGCCAGCAGGCACGGGGCAGGAAACTATGGCTACACCTTC.

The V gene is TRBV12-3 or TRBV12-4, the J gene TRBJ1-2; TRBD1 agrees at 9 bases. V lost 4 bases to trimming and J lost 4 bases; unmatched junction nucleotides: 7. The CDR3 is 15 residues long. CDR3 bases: TGTGCCAGCAGTTCAAGGACAGGGGCCTTCTATGGCTACACCTTC. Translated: CASSSRTGAFYGYTF.

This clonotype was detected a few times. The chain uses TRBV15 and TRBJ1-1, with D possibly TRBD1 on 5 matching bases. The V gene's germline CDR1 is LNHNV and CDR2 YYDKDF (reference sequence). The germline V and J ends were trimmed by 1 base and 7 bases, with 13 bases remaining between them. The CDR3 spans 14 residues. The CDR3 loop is CATSRGRAASEAFF. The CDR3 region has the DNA TGTGCCACCAGCAGAGGCAGGGCCGCGAGTGAAGCTTTCTTT.

CDR3: CASRPGQASLYGYTF. The CDR3 DNA follows: TGTGCCAGCAGACCTGGACAGGCCTCGCTTTACGGCTACACCTTC. This chain links TRBV5-4 with TRBJ1-2; 7 positions agree with TRBD1. Per the germline V gene, CDR1 is SGHNT and CDR2 is YYREEE (reference sequence). V lost 5 bases to trimming and J lost 8 bases; unmatched junction nucleotides: 15. The CDR3 extends over 15 amino acids.

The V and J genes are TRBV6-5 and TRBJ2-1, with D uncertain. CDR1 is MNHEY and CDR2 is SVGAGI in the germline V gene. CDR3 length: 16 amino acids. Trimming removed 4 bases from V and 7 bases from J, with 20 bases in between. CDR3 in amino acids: CASSFSLAPLRNEQFF. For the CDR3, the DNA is TGTGCCAGCAGTTTTTCCTTAGCCCCCCTACGGAATGAGCAGTTCTTC.

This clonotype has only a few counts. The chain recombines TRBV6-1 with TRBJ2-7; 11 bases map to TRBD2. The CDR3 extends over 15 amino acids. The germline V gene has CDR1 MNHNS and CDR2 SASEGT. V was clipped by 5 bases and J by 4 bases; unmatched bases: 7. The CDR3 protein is CASSTVAGGRYEQYF. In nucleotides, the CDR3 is TGTGCCAGCAGTACCGTAGCGGGAGGGCGGTACGAGCAGTACTTC.

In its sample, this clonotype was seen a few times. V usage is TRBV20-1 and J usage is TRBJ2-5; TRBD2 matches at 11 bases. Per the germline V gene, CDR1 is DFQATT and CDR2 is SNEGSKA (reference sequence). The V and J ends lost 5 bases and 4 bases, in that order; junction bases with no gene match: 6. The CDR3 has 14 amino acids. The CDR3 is CSAGSGRDVETQYF. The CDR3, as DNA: TGCAGTGCTGGTAGCGGGAGGGATGTAGAGACCCAGTACTTC.

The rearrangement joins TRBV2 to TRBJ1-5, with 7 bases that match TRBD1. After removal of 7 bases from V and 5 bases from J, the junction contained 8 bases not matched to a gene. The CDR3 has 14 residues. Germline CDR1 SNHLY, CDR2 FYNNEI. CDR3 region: CASNDRVPDQPQHF. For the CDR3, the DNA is TGTGCCAGCAATGACAGGGTTCCGGATCAGCCCCAGCATTTT.

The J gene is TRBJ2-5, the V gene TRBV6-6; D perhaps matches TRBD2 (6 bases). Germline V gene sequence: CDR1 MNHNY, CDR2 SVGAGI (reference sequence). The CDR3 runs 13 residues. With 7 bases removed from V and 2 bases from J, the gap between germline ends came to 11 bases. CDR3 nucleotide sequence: TGTGCCAGCATTCCGACTAGGCAAGAGACCCAGTACTTC. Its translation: CASIPTRQETQYF.

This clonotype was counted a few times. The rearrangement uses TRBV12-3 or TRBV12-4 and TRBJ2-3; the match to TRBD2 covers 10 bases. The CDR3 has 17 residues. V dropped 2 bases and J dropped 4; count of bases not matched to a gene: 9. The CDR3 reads CASSLFLAGVGADTQYF. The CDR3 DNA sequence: TGTGCCAGCAGTTTATTCCTAGCGGGAGTAGGAGCAGATACGCAGTATTTT.

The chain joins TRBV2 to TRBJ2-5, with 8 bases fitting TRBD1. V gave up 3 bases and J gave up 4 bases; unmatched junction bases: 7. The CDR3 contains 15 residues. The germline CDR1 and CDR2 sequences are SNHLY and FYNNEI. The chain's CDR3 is CASSDAPGGSETQYF. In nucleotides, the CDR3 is TGTGCCAGCAGTGACGCCCCAGGGGGCTCAGAGACCCAGTACTTC.

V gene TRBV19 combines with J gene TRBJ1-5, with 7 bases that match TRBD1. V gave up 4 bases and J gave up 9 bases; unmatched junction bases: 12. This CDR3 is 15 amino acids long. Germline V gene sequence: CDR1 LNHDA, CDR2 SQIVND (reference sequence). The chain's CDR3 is CASSTRQGGFWPQHF. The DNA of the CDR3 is TGTGCCAGTAGTACACGACAGGGTGGGTTTTGGCCCCAGCATTTT.

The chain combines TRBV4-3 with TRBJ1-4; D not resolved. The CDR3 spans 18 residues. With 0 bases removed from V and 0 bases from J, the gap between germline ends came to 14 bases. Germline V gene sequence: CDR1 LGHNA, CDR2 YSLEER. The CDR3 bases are TGCGCCAGCAGCCAAGATCTGGTAGAAAAAGCAACTAATGAAAAACTGTTTTTT. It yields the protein CASSQDLVEKATNEKLFF.

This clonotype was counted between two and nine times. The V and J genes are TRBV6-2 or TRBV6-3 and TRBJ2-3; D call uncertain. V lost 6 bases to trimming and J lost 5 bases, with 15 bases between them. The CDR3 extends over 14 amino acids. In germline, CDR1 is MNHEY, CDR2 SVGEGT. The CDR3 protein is CASSQQPWGDTQYF. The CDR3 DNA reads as TGTGCCAGCAGCCAGCAGCCCTGGGGAGATACGCAGTATTTT.

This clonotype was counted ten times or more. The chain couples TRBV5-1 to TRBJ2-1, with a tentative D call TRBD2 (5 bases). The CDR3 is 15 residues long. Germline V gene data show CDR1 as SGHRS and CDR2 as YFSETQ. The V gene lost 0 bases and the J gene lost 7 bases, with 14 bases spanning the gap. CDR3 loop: CASSLDVVRRNEQFF. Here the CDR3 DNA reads TGCGCCAGCAGCTTGGACGTGGTTCGGAGGAATGAGCAGTTCTTC.

The CDR3 DNA is TGTGCCAGCTCACCAAATTCAAATGAGCAGTTCTTC. It codes for CASSPNSNEQFF. This chain links TRBV18 with TRBJ2-1; D is ambiguous. Germline lookup yields CDR1 KGHSH and CDR2 LQKENI. The CDR3 runs to 12 residues. Trimming took 2 bases from V and 7 from J, leaving 6 bases between them. Complete variable domain (other parts from reference TRBV18 and TRBJ2-1): NAGVMQNPRHLVRRRGQEARLRCSPMKGHSHVYWYRQLPEEGLKFMVYLQKENIIDESGMPKERFSAEFPKEGPSILRIQQVVRGDSAAYFCASSPNSNEQFFGPGTRLTVL.

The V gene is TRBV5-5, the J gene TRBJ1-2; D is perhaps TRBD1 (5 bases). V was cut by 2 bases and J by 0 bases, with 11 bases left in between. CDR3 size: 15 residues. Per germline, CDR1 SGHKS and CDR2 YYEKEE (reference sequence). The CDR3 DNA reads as TGTGCCAGCAGCTTAGGACACTCCACTAACTATGGCTACACCTTC. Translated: CASSLGHSTNYGYTF.

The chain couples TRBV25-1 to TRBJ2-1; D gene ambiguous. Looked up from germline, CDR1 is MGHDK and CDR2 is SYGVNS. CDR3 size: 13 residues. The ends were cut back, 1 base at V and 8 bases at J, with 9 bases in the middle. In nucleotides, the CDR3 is TGTGCCAGCAGTGAATCCTATCTCGATGAGCAGTTCTTC. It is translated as CASSESYLDEQFF.

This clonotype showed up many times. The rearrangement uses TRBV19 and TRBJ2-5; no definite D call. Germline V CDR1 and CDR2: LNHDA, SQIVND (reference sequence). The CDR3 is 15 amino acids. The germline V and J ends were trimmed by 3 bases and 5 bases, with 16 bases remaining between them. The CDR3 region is CASSITAVGMETQYF. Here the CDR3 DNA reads TGTGCCAGTAGTATCACGGCAGTCGGAATGGAGACCCAGTACTTC.

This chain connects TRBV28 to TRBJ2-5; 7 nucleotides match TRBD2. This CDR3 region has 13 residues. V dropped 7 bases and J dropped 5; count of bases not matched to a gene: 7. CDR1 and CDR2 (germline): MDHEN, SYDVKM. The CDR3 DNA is TGTGCCAGCACTGACGGGAGGATGGAGACCCAGTACTTC. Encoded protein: CASTDGRMETQYF.

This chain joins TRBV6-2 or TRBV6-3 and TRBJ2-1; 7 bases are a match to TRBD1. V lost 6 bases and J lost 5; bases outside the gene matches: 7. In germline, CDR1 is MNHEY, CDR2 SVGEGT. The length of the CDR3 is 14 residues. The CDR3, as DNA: TGTGCCAGCAGACCCCATGGGACAGACAATGAGCAGTTCTTC. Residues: CASRPHGTDNEQFF.

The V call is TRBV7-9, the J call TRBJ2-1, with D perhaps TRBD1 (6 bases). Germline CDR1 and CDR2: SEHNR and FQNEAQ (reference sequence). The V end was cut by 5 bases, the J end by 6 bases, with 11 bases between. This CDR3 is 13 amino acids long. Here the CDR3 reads CASSPARGNEQFF. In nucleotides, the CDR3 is TGTGCCAGCAGCCCCGCCAGGGGCAATGAGCAGTTCTTC.

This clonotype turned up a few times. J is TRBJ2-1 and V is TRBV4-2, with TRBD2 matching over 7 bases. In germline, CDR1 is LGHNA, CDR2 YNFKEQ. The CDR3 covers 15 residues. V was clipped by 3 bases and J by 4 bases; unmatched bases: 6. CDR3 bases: TGTGCCAGCAGCCATCGCCGGGAGGCATACAATGAGCAGTTCTTC. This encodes CASSHRREAYNEQFF.

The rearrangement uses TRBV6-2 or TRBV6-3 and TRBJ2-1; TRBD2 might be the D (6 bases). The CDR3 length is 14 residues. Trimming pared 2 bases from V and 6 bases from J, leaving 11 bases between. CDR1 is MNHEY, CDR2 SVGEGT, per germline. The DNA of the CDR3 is TGTGCCAGCAGTTACCAGATTAGCGGCAATGAGCAGTTCTTC. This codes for CASSYQISGNEQFF.

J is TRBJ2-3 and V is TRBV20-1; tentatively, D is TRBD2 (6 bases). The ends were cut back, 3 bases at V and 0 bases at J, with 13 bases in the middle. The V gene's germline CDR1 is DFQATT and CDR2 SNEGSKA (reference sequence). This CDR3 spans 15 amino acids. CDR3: CSASSSGYSTDTQYF. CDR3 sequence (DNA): TGCAGTGCTAGCTCCAGCGGGTATAGCACAGATACGCAGTATTTT.

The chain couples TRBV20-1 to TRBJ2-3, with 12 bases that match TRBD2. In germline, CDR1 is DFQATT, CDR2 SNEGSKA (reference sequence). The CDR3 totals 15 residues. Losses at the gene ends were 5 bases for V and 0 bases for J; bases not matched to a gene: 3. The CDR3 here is CSAPGTSGSTDTQYF. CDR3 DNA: TGCAGTGCTCCGGGGACTAGCGGGAGCACAGATACGCAGTATTTT.

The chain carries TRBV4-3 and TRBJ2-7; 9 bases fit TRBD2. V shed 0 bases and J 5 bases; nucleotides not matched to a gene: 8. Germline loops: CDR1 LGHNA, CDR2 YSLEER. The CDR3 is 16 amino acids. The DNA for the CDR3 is TGCGCCAGCAGCCAAGATGGACTAGCGCTTCCCCACGAGCAGTACTTC. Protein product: CASSQDGLALPHEQYF.

The CDR3 bases are TGTGCCAGCATTATTAGCGGGAGGGCCGGGGGAGATGAGCAGTTCTTC. Its protein is CASIISGRAGGDEQFF. This rearrangement joins TRBV28 to TRBJ2-1, with 11 bases identical to TRBD2. The CDR3 sequence is 16 residues long. The ends lost 7 bases at V and 8 bases at J; junction bases unmatched: 13. Per the germline V gene, CDR1 is MDHEN and CDR2 is SYDVKM.

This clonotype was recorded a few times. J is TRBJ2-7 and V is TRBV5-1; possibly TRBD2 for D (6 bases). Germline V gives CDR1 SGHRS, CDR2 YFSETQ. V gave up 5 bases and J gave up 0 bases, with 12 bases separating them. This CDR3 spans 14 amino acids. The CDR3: CASRGGAFSYEQYF. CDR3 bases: TGCGCCAGCAGGGGCGGGGCATTCTCCTACGAGCAGTACTTC.

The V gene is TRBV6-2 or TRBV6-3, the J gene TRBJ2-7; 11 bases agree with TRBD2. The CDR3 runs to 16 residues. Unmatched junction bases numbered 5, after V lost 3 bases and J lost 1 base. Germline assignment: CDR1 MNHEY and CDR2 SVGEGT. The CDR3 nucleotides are TGTGCCAGCAGTTATCCCCTAGCGGGGGGATCCTACGAGCAGTACTTC. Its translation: CASSYPLAGGSYEQYF.